This entry lists 11 T cell receptor beta chains sequenced from one sample in a study of CD8 T cells in ankylosing spondylitis. TCRdb reprocessed the 5' RACE reads via MiXCR and lists one record per CDR3 protein. The table has approximately 42,000 distinct CDR3 sequences, over 3.5% seen once. The sample consisted of blood, either unsorted or a sorted T cell fraction (not recorded which). Source of these receptors: a female donor with ankylosing spondylitis or in good health (not recorded which).

This clonotype was recorded at least ten times. The CDR3 DNA is TGTGCCAGCAGCGTAGCCGCCCGACAGGGGGGACACAATGAGCAGTTCTTC. This gives the protein CASSVAARQGGHNEQFF. V and J are TRBV9 and TRBJ2-1, with TRBD1 matching over 9 bases. V trimming: 0 bases; J trimming: 5 bases; junction bases outside the gene matches: 9. This CDR3 spans 17 amino acids. In germline, CDR1 is SGDLS, CDR2 YYNGEE.

The chain couples TRBV9 to TRBJ2-1; D is perhaps TRBD1 or TRBD2 (6 bases each). V lost 0 bases and J lost 9, with 10 bases in between. CDR3 length: 13 amino acids. Germline V gene sequence: CDR1 SGDLS, CDR2 YYNGEE. This chain's CDR3 is CASSVGGAGEQFF. DNA for the CDR3: TGTGCCAGCAGCGTAGGGGGGGCGGGTGAGCAGTTCTTC.

This clonotype is termed medium-sized. The chain is built from TRBV9 and TRBJ1-1; 8 bases match TRBD1. The V and J ends lost 4 bases and 10 bases, in that order; junction bases with no gene match: 15. Germline-derived CDR1 and CDR2 are SGDLS and YYNGEE. The CDR3 consists of 15 residues. The DNA of the CDR3 is TGTGCCAGCAGCTCAACCCCAGACAGGGGATGGGGAGCTTTCTTT. Translating it yields CASSSTPDRGWGAFF.

This clonotype was seen repeatedly, ten times or more. The limits of the CDR3 on the DNA are not certain, so only TCRdb's listed CDR3 is given. The chain carries TRBV7-5 and TRBJ1-1. TRBV7-5 represents a pseudogene. Inclusive of both ends, the CDR3 amounts to 16 amino acids. CDR3 in amino acids: CISVPEAFGRAAEAFF.

In its sample, this clonotype was seen many times. This chain links TRBV9 with TRBJ1-2; D possibly corresponds to TRBD1 (6 bases). V lost 4 bases, J lost 5 bases, and 18 bases lay in between. This CDR3 has 15 amino acids. Germline V lookup: CDR1 SGDLS, CDR2 YYNGEE. CDR3 protein: CASSQEQGSWYGYTF. The CDR3 DNA follows: TGTGCCAGCAGCCAAGAACAGGGATCATGGTATGGCTACACCTTC.

The rearrangement links TRBV9 to TRBJ2-3; D unresolved. In germline, CDR1 is SGDLS, CDR2 YYNGEE. The CDR3 spans 14 residues. V shed 0 bases and J shed 0 bases, with 5 bases lying between them. Here the CDR3 DNA reads TGTGCCAGCAGCGTAGCGCAAAGCACAGATACGCAGTATTTT. Translation gives CASSVAQSTDTQYF.

The chain carries TRBV9 and TRBJ2-3, with TRBD2 matching 14 bases. This CDR3 spans 18 amino acids. Looked up from germline, CDR1 is SGDLS and CDR2 is YYNGEE. V shed 6 bases and J 1 base; nucleotides not matched to a gene: 10. The CDR3, as DNA: TGTGCCAGCACCACGGGACTAGCGGGGGAAGGTGGCACAGATACGCAGTATTTT. Amino acid sequence: CASTTGLAGEGGTDTQYF.

This clonotype was observed many times. The rearrangement joins TRBV9 to TRBJ2-3; D call uncertain. The germline V gene has CDR1 SGDLS and CDR2 YYNGEE. The germline V and J ends were trimmed by 0 bases and 2 bases, with 7 bases remaining between them. This CDR3 region has 14 residues. The CDR3 coding sequence is TGTGCCAGCAGCGTAGTAGGGAACACAGATACGCAGTATTTT. Translated: CASSVVGNTDTQYF.

This clonotype was seen many times. The gene calls are TRBV9 and TRBJ2-4; the match to TRBD1 covers 8 bases. J was trimmed by 2 bases and V by 0 bases; bases with no gene match: 7. The CDR3 contains 17 residues. CDR1 and CDR2 (germline): SGDLS, YYNGEE. CDR3 nucleotides: TGTGCCAGCAGCGTAGACCCGGGCAGGGGGCCCAAAAACATTCAGTACTTC. This sequence encodes CASSVDPGRGPKNIQYF.

This clonotype was counted ten times or more. CDR3 region: CASSASPGLDVETQYF. The CDR3, as DNA: TGTGCCAGCAGCGCGTCTCCGGGACTAGATGTGGAGACCCAGTACTTC. The genes are TRBV9 and TRBJ2-5; 8 bases match TRBD2. The V segment lost 3 bases and the J segment 5 bases; nucleotides outside the gene matches: 12. Germline V gene data show CDR1 as SGDLS and CDR2 as YYNGEE. The CDR3 is 16 residues long.

This clonotype occurred many times. V and J are TRBV9 and TRBJ2-5; weak D call: TRBD2 (6 bases). The CDR3 runs to 14 residues. V gave up 2 bases and J gave up 5 bases, with 13 bases separating them. Germline CDR1 SGDLS, CDR2 YYNGEE. The CDR3 bases are TGTGCCAGCAGCGTTGGCGGGGCAGACGAGACCCAGTACTTC. Protein product: CASSVGGADETQYF.